Each of the 19 T cell receptor beta chains below was sequenced from the same sample in a study of blood T cells in healthy people across ages. The second PCR ran roughly 6 to 12 cycles with a sample-barcoded 5' primer and J-beta primers. TCRdb called the 5' RACE reads again in MiXCR, with one record for every CDR3 protein. Of about 1 million distinct CDR3 sequences detected, roughly 45% appear once; the ten largest clones hold under 20%. Material: blood. These receptors were obtained from a woman aged 55-69 years in good health.

The chain recombines TRBV2 with TRBJ2-6, with a possible D match to TRBD2 (7 bases). The germline CDR1 and CDR2 sequences are SNHLY and FYNNEI. V was cut by 0 bases and J by 2 bases, with 8 bases left in between. This CDR3 spans 16 amino acids. The CDR3 loop is CASSEARGPGANVLTF. CDR3 DNA sequence: TGTGCCAGCAGTGAAGCGCGGGGGCCTGGGGCCAACGTCCTGACTTTC.

The chain uses TRBV12-3 or TRBV12-4 and TRBJ2-1, with 7 bases aligning to TRBD2. The CDR3 sequence is 16 residues long. Trimming cost V 0 bases and J 5 bases; bases outside gene matches: 7. The CDR3 spells CASSLALAAVDNEQFF. CDR3 nucleotides: TGTGCCAGCAGTTTAGCGCTAGCGGCAGTTGACAATGAGCAGTTCTTC.

In its sample, this clonotype was seen a few times. This chain joins TRBV20-1 and TRBJ2-7; 8 bases are a match to TRBD2. This CDR3 contains 12 residues. V lost 6 bases and J lost 6; bases outside the gene matches: 7. The germline V gene has CDR1 DFQATT and CDR2 SNEGSKA (reference sequence). The CDR3 protein is CSAESGGLEQYF. The CDR3 DNA reads as TGCAGTGCAGAAAGCGGGGGCCTCGAGCAGTACTTC.

V usage is TRBV20-1 and J usage is TRBJ2-7, with 14 bases lining up with TRBD2. Trimming took 3 bases from V and 3 from J; bases not matched to a gene: 7. Germline-derived CDR1 and CDR2 are DFQATT and SNEGSKA (reference sequence). The CDR3 has 16 amino acids. In DNA form, the CDR3 reads TGCAGTGCTAGTGGGACTAGCGGGAGAGACCGCTACGAGCAGTACTTC. Its translation: CSASGTSGRDRYEQYF.

The CDR3 spells CASSFPGLYSPLHF. As DNA, the CDR3 is TGTGCCAGCAGTTTTCCGGGACTTTACTCACCCCTCCACTTT. V gene TRBV27 combines with J gene TRBJ1-6; perhaps TRBD1 as D (5 bases). The length of the CDR3 is 14 residues. Germline values: CDR1 MNHEY, CDR2 SMNVEV (reference sequence). Trimming took off 3 bases at V and 10 bases at J, with 13 bases between the two ends.

The chain couples TRBV12-3 or TRBV12-4 to TRBJ2-7, with a possible D match to TRBD2 (5 bases). The CDR3 has 14 amino acids. Trimming stripped 5 bases from V and 2 bases from J, with 13 bases between. CDR3 sequence: CASSPTGIPYEQYF. CDR3 sequence (DNA): TGTGCCAGCAGTCCCACGGGGATCCCCTACGAGCAGTACTTC.

V and J are TRBV4-1 and TRBJ2-2; 7 nucleotides match TRBD1. Germline CDR1 is MGHRA and CDR2 is YSYEKL. V lost 3 bases, J lost 2 bases, and 18 bases stayed unmatched. The CDR3 has 20 amino acids. The CDR3 sequence is CASSHWAEPTGRLNTGELFF. CDR3 sequence (DNA): TGCGCCAGCAGCCACTGGGCTGAACCGACAGGGAGACTCAACACCGGGGAGCTGTTTTTT.

The chain recombines TRBV20-1 with TRBJ2-7; TRBD2 is a possible D gene (6 bases). With 5 bases removed from V and 3 bases from J, the gap between germline ends came to 20 bases. The germline V gene has CDR1 DFQATT and CDR2 SNEGSKA (reference sequence). The CDR3 has 15 residues. CDR3 nucleotides: TGCAGTGCTGACCTCGGGAGAGGAACCCTCTACGAGCAGTACTTC. It specifies CSADLGRGTLYEQYF.

This clonotype was recorded once. CDR3 residues: CASSPLGHEQYF. The CDR3 DNA is TGTGCCAGCTCACCGCTGGGGCATGAGCAGTACTTC. The chain recombines TRBV18 with TRBJ2-7; D might be TRBD1 (5 bases). Trimming removed 3 bases from V and 7 bases from J, with 10 bases in between. The germline V gene has CDR1 KGHSH and CDR2 LQKENI. This CDR3 is 12 amino acids long. Full variable domain (remainder filled in from reference TRBV18 and TRBJ2-7): NAGVMQNPRHLVRRRGQEARLRCSPMKGHSHVYWYRQLPEEGLKFMVYLQKENIIDESGMPKERFSAEFPKEGPSILRIQQVVRGDSAAYFCASSPLGHEQYFGPGTRLTVT.

The CDR3 protein is CSAHNRVVGELFF. The CDR3 DNA is TGCAGTGCACACAACAGGGTCGTCGGGGAGCTGTTTTTT. The chain recombines TRBV20-1 with TRBJ2-2, with a weak D call TRBD1 (6 bases). The CDR3 has 13 amino acids. Between the trimmed V and J ends, which lost 6 bases and 7 bases, there was a span of 15 bases. Germline assignment: CDR1 DFQATT and CDR2 SNEGSKA (reference sequence).

This chain joins TRBV28 and TRBJ2-7; 7 bases are shared with TRBD2. This CDR3 contains 15 residues. CDR1 and CDR2 (germline): MDHEN, SYDVKM. The junction had 15 bases not matched to a gene; V was cut back by 9 bases and J by 4 bases. In DNA form, the CDR3 reads TGTGCCAGTCGTTTGGCGACCGGGACTATTTACGAGCAGTACTTC. It specifies CASRLATGTIYEQYF.

The gene calls are TRBV4-1 and TRBJ1-5; D is possibly TRBD1 (5 bases). Trimming took off 4 bases at V and 4 bases at J, with 17 bases between the two ends. This CDR3 comprises 16 residues. CDR1 and CDR2 (germline): MGHRA, YSYEKL. The CDR3 here is CASSREGGARNQPQHF. In DNA form, the CDR3 reads TGCGCCAGCAGCCGAGAAGGTGGGGCCAGGAATCAGCCCCAGCATTTT.

The CDR3 nucleotides read TGCAGTGCTAGCACCGACAGGAGCTCCTACAATGAGCAGTTCTTC. It encodes CSASTDRSSYNEQFF. The chain employs TRBV20-1 and TRBJ2-1; tentatively, D is TRBD1 (6 bases). This CDR3 is 15 amino acids long. The ends were cut back, 3 bases at V and 0 bases at J, with 12 bases in the middle. Germline CDR1 DFQATT, CDR2 SNEGSKA (reference sequence).

Details on this clonotype: Sequence at one end of the junction differs from germline and may be a read error. The rearrangement joins TRBV29-1 to TRBJ2-1, with TRBD2 matching over 7 bases. This CDR3 spans 13 amino acids. Germline V CDR1 and CDR2: SQVTM, ANQGSEA. CDR3 bases: TGCAGCGTTCTCGGGGGGAAGTACAATGAGCGGTTCTTC. Translation gives CSVLGGKYNERFF.

The chain is built from TRBV10-3 and TRBJ1-5; tentatively, D is TRBD1 (6 bases). This CDR3 comprises 13 residues. Trimming took off 8 bases at V and 4 bases at J, with 12 bases between the two ends. CDR1 ENHRY and CDR2 SYGVKD come from the germline V gene. The CDR3 loop reads CAIGGGVNQPQHF. The CDR3 DNA reads as TGTGCCATCGGAGGGGGTGTAAATCAGCCCCAGCATTTT.

The CDR3 region is CASSQVGAKNIQYF. In DNA, the CDR3 is TGTGCCAGCAGCCAAGTCGGAGCCAAAAACATTCAGTACTTC. The chain couples TRBV3-1 to TRBJ2-4; D is unresolved. CDR3 size: 14 residues. Per germline, CDR1 LGHDT and CDR2 YNNKEL (reference sequence). Trimming pared 1 base from V and 0 bases from J, leaving 4 bases between.

This chain connects TRBV15 to TRBJ2-1; no clear D. V lost 0 bases, J lost 4 bases, and 10 bases lay in between. Per the germline V gene, CDR1 is LNHNV and CDR2 is YYDKDF (reference sequence). This CDR3 has 15 amino acids. Here the CDR3 DNA reads TGTGCCACCAGCAGAGATTCCGGAACGTACAATGAGCAGTTCTTC. It codes for CATSRDSGTYNEQFF. Variable domain in full (rest from reference TRBV15 and TRBJ2-1): DAMVIQNPRYQVTQFGKPVTLSCSQTLNHNVMYWYQQKSSQAPKLLFHYYDKDFNNEADTPDNFQSRRPNTSFCFLDIRSPGLGDTAMYLCATSRDSGTYNEQFFGPGTRLTVL.

This sequence joins TRBV3-1 and TRBJ2-5; the D gene is possibly TRBD2 (5 bases). This CDR3 has 15 residues. The V end lost 0 bases, the J end lost 3 bases, and 11 bases lay between the germline ends. Germline V CDR1 and CDR2: LGHDT, YNNKEL (reference sequence). The chain's CDR3 is CASSQDSGLEETQYF. The CDR3, as DNA: TGTGCCAGCAGCCAAGATAGTGGACTGGAAGAGACCCAGTACTTC.

This clonotype has only a few counts. This rearrangement joins TRBV18 to TRBJ2-5; no reliable D call. CDR3 size: 13 residues. Germline values: CDR1 KGHSH, CDR2 LQKENI. V lost 9 bases, J lost 4 bases, and 15 bases lay in between. In nucleotides, the CDR3 is TGTGCCAGTTCCCGGCGGCAGACAGAGACCCAGTACTTC. Translating gives CASSRRQTETQYF.